This T cell receptor (beta chain) was documented in a study of cytomegalovirus exposure and HLA in healthy donors. Study-wide points: The CMV antigen specificity of a few CMV-associated chains was confirmed through in vitro analysis. Common viral pathogens (according to a later analysis) appeared linked to several of the most significant clusters. Most of the TCR beta V segments (in an earlier analysis) were productive either about 90% or about 30% of the time. TCR beta chain V- and J-gene trimming was linked, in a later analysis, to a missense variant in DCLRE1C.

Germline V gene data show CDR1 as SEHNR and CDR2 as FQNEAQ (reference sequence). Deletions cut 5 bases from V and 7 bases from J, with 11 bases between. This CDR3 has 13 amino acids. Primers: 60 Vbeta forward and 13 Jbeta reverse. Sequencing used immunoSEQ multiplex PCR; TCRdb keeps in-frame clones, though not all of them. The sample comprises under 300,000 clones, roughly 81% of which are singletons, and 2% to 2.5% rests with the top ten. In regard to this clone: The antigen is not known.

This rearrangement joins TRBV7-9 to TRBJ2-2; the D gene is possibly TRBD1 (5 bases). The specimen sequenced was PBMCs. The origin of this receptor is a woman aged 40 to 50 in good health and CMV-seropositive. Here the CDR3 reads CASSPTVSGELFF. The CDR3 bases are TGTGCCAGCAGCCCGACAGTAAGCGGGGAGCTGTTTTTT.